This entry features one TCR beta chain sequence. The junction had 5 bases not matched to a gene; V was cut back by 3 bases and J by 6 bases. Germline V gene data show CDR1 as SGHRS and CDR2 as YFSETQ. CDR3 length: 14 amino acids. Repertoires were generated with immunoSEQ multiplex PCR, while TCRdb's copy carries only in-frame clones and drops some. The sample has over 150,000 clones; around 85% are singletons. This specimen comes from a study of blood T cell repertoires in COVID-19. Enrolment of Seattle patients took place during active infection, and they were followed longitudinally. The specimen was peripheral blood. This rearrangement joins TRBV5-1 to TRBJ1-2; TRBD1 agrees at 10 bases. This clonotype was obtained from a man between 60 and 75 years old with COVID-19, enrolled during active disease. CDR3 in amino acids: CASSSGQGTDGYTF. The CDR3 bases are TGCGCCAGCAGCTCGGGACAGGGGACGGATGGCTACACCTTC.